These 19 T cell receptor beta chains came from one sample sequenced in a study of blood T cell repertoires in COVID-19. Sequencing was performed with immunoSEQ multiplex PCR; in TCRdb, only in-frame clones are kept and a portion is missing. This sample yields 55,000 to 80,000 clones, of which around 82% are seen a single time; 5% to 6% belongs to the top ten. Sequenced sample: peripheral blood. The receptors here all came from a man in his fifties or sixties with active COVID-19.

V usage is TRBV19 and J usage is TRBJ2-4; unclear D gene. V was shortened by 10 bases and J by 0 bases, with 28 bases between the two germline ends. The germline gives CDR1 LNHDA, CDR2 SQIVND (reference sequence). The CDR3 runs 19 residues. This chain's CDR3 is CATSPSAVRVPVAKNIQYF. In nucleotides, the CDR3 is TGTGCCACCTCCCCCAGTGCGGTCCGCGTACCTGTAGCCAAAAACATTCAGTACTTC.

The chain joins TRBV6-6 to TRBJ2-7; a weak D match, TRBD2 (6 bases). Germline V gives CDR1 MNHNY, CDR2 SVGAGI (reference sequence). This CDR3 spans 14 amino acids. Trimming cost V 0 bases and J 2 bases, with 8 bases left between them. This CDR3 is CASSYSSGPYEQYF. CDR3 nucleotide sequence: TGTGCCAGCAGTTACTCTAGCGGCCCCTACGAGCAGTACTTC.

V is TRBV28 and J is TRBJ2-7; TRBD1 matches 8 bases. The CDR3 runs to 14 residues. Germline CDR1 is MDHEN and CDR2 is SYDVKM. J was trimmed by 3 bases and V by 6 bases; bases with no gene match: 7. CDR3 DNA sequence: TGTGCCAGCAGGCGGTGGGACAGGAGCTACGAGCAGTACTTC. Its protein product is CASRRWDRSYEQYF.

V is TRBV9 and J is TRBJ2-3; 9 bases fit TRBD2. CDR1 is SGDLS and CDR2 is YYNGEE in the germline V gene. Germline trimming cut 2 bases from V and 2 bases from J; bases unmatched to any gene: 3. CDR3 length: 15 amino acids. The CDR3 spells CASSVSGSPTDTQYF. In DNA, the CDR3 is TGTGCCAGCAGCGTTAGCGGGAGCCCCACAGATACGCAGTATTTT. Combining the CDR3 with reference TRBV9 and TRBJ2-3 gives the whole variable domain DSGVTQTPKHLITATGQRVTLRCSPRSGDLSVYWYQQSLDQGLQFLIQYYNGEERAKGNILERFSAQQFPDLHSELNLSSLELGDSALYFCASSVSGSPTDTQYFGPGTRLTVL.

J is TRBJ2-5 and V is TRBV11-2; D possibly corresponds to TRBD2 (5 bases). Germline V CDR1 and CDR2: SGHAT, FQNNGV. The CDR3 is 13 residues long. The V end was cut by 3 bases, the J end by 3 bases, with 8 bases between. This chain's CDR3 is CASSLDSEETQYF. DNA of the CDR3: TGTGCCAGCAGCTTGGACTCTGAAGAGACCCAGTACTTC.

The genes are TRBV9 and TRBJ2-7; 9 positions match TRBD1. The CDR3 is 14 amino acids. The germline V gene encodes CDR1 SGDLS and CDR2 YYNGEE. The V gene end was trimmed by 0 bases and the J gene end by 5 bases; junction bases not matched to a gene: 3. The DNA for the CDR3 is TGTGCCAGCAGCGTAGGACAGGGGGTGAACGAGCAGTACTTC. Translating gives CASSVGQGVNEQYF. Full variable domain (rest looked up from reference TRBV9 and TRBJ2-7): DSGVTQTPKHLITATGQRVTLRCSPRSGDLSVYWYQQSLDQGLQFLIQYYNGEERAKGNILERFSAQQFPDLHSELNLSSLELGDSALYFCASSVGQGVNEQYFGPGTRLTVT.

The genes are TRBV20-1 and TRBJ2-5; TRBD2 matches 8 bases. The CDR3 extends over 13 amino acids. Germline lookup yields CDR1 DFQATT and CDR2 SNEGSKA (reference sequence). J lost 5 bases, V lost 3 bases, and 5 bases had no gene match. The CDR3 sequence is CSASGPGGETQYF. The CDR3 nucleotides read TGCAGTGCTAGTGGCCCGGGAGGGGAGACCCAGTACTTC.

The sample holds one count of this clone. This chain uses TRBV19 with TRBJ2-2, with 8 positions matching TRBD1. In germline, CDR1 is LNHDA, CDR2 SQIVND (reference sequence). V shed 5 bases and J 3 bases; nucleotides not matched to a gene: 5. The CDR3 spans 15 residues. The CDR3 protein is CASSPTGEDTGELFF. DNA for the CDR3: TGTGCCAGTAGTCCGACAGGGGAGGACACCGGGGAGCTGTTTTTT.

The chain is built from TRBV19 and TRBJ2-2; D is perhaps TRBD1 (6 bases). CDR3 size: 15 residues. V gave up 0 bases and J gave up 2 bases, with 7 bases separating them. Germline CDR1 and CDR2: LNHDA and SQIVND (reference sequence). CDR3 coding DNA: TGTGCCAGTAGTATAGAGACAGGAAACACCGGGGAGCTGTTTTTT. It specifies CASSIETGNTGELFF.

The chain uses TRBV2 and TRBJ2-3, with 9 positions matching TRBD1. Germline V lookup: CDR1 SNHLY, CDR2 FYNNEI. The J segment lost 3 bases and the V segment lost 3 bases, leaving 4 bases of the junction unmatched. The CDR3 is 15 residues long. The CDR3: CASSDRQGGTDTQYF. The CDR3 nucleotides are TGTGCCAGCAGTGACAGACAGGGGGGAACAGATACGCAGTATTTT.

The chain is built from TRBV13 and TRBJ2-2; TRBD1 agrees at 7 bases. The CDR3 runs 17 residues. Germline V gene data show CDR1 as PRHDT and CDR2 as FYEKMQ (reference sequence). J lost 1 base, V lost 5 bases, and 10 bases had no gene match. The CDR3 coding sequence is TGTGCCAGCAGCCCGCCCTCAGGGGGTGTGAACACCGGGGAGCTGTTTTTT. Translation gives CASSPPSGGVNTGELFF.

This clone was counted between two and nine times. The rearrangement joins TRBV27 to TRBJ1-2, with D unclear. Trimming removed 8 bases from V and 3 bases from J, with 10 bases in between. CDR1 MNHEY and CDR2 SMNVEV come from the germline V gene (reference sequence). CDR3 size: 12 residues. This CDR3 reads CASRKEDYGYTF. For the CDR3, the DNA is TGTGCCAGCCGCAAGGAGGACTATGGCTACACCTTC.

This chain links TRBV27 with TRBJ1-2; 9 bases match TRBD1. The CDR3 totals 14 residues. Germline V gene lookup returns CDR1 MNHEY and CDR2 SMNVEV (reference sequence). J gave up 4 bases and V 3 bases, and 3 bases lay outside the gene matches. The CDR3 sequence is CASSLKGQGYGYTF. The CDR3 coding sequence is TGTGCCAGCAGTTTGAAGGGACAGGGCTATGGCTACACCTTC.

The chain employs TRBV7-2 and TRBJ2-2; TRBD2 matches at 13 bases. Germline assignment: CDR1 SGHTA and CDR2 FQGNSA. V lost 2 bases, J lost 2 bases, and 8 bases stayed unmatched. This CDR3 is 19 amino acids long. CDR3 sequence (DNA): TGTGCCAGCAGCTTACCCACTAGCGGGAGGGCCGGAAACACCGGGGAGCTGTTTTTT. Translating it yields CASSLPTSGRAGNTGELFF.

This clone was observed a few times. The J gene is TRBJ1-2, the V gene TRBV6-4; 7 bases align to TRBD1. The CDR3 contains 15 residues. J gave up 4 bases and V 5 bases, and 10 bases lay outside the gene matches. Germline assignment: CDR1 MRHNA and CDR2 SNTAGT. The CDR3 protein is CASSPSGTASYGYTF. The CDR3 DNA reads as TGTGCCAGCAGTCCCTCCGGGACAGCCTCCTATGGCTACACCTTC.

The table lists this clone with a count of one. The CDR3 nucleotides are TGTGCCAGCAGACAGGGGGCCATGAACACTGAAGCTTTCTTT. Residues: CASRQGAMNTEAFF. The rearrangement uses TRBV6-5 and TRBJ1-1, with 9 nucleotides matching TRBD1. The junction had 2 bases not matched to a gene; V was cut back by 6 bases and J by 0 bases. Germline V CDR1 and CDR2: MNHEY, SVGAGI. The CDR3 length is 14 residues.

The rearrangement uses TRBV6-4 and TRBJ2-7, with 10 bases lining up with TRBD2. The CDR3 has 16 residues. J gave up 3 bases and V 4 bases, and 9 bases lay outside the gene matches. Germline CDR1 and CDR2: MRHNA and SNTAGT. CDR3 sequence (DNA): TGTGCCAGCAGTGTCTCAGGACTAGCGGATGTCTACGAGCAGTACTTC. Translated, it gives CASSVSGLADVYEQYF.

This sequence joins TRBV9 and TRBJ2-5; D remains unclear. There are 13 residues in the CDR3. Germline V CDR1 and CDR2: SGDLS, YYNGEE. V lost 4 bases and J lost 2, with 9 bases in between. This CDR3 reads CASSPPSQETQYF. CDR3 nucleotides: TGTGCCAGCAGCCCCCCGTCTCAAGAGACCCAGTACTTC.

The J gene is TRBJ2-2, the V gene TRBV18; 9 bases are a match to TRBD1. The ends lost 3 bases at V and 4 bases at J; junction bases unmatched: 6. Germline loops: CDR1 KGHSH, CDR2 LQKENI. The CDR3 is 16 residues long. The CDR3 DNA reads TGTGCCAGCTCACCCGGGACAGGGTTGGGCACCGGGGAGCTGTTTTTT. Residues: CASSPGTGLGTGELFF.